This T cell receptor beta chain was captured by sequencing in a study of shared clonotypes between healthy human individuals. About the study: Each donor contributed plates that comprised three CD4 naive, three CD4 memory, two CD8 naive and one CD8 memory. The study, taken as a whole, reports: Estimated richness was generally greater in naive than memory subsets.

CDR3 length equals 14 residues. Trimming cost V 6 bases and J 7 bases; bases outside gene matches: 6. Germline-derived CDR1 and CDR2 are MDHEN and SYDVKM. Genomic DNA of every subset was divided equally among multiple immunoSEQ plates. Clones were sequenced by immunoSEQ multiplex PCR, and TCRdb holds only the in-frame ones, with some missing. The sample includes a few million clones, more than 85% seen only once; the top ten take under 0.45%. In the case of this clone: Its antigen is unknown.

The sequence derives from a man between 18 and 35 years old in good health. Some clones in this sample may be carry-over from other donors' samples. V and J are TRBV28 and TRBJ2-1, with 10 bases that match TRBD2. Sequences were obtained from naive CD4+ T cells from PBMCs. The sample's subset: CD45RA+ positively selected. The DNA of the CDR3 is TGTGCCAGCAGAGCGGGAGGGGACCTTAATGAGCAGTTCTTC. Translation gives CASRAGGDLNEQFF.